The sequence of this T cell receptor beta chain was determined in a study of PD-1 blockade in classical Hodgkin lymphoma. Data came from immunoSEQ multiplex PCR; TCRdb stores just in-frame clones and leaves some out. The data hold thousands of clones, with approximately 70% observed a single time. Time point specified: cycle 4 day 1 (C4D1), after less than seven weeks of nivolumab. Exposure to brentuximab vedotin varied, and each patient had relapsed following autologous stem cell transplantation. Best outcomes ranged across complete response, partial response and progressive disease. The CDR3 extends over 15 amino acids. Deletions cut 1 base from V and 2 bases from J, with 11 bases between. In germline, CDR1 is SGHNT, CDR2 YENEEA. Study conclusions and caveats: Partial responders and progressors had significantly lower baseline TCR diversity. Possibly reflecting disease activity or prior therapy, repertoire differences have causes that remain undefined. As was reported, newly diagnosed patients showed lower baseline TCR diversity than healthy donors did.

As concerns this clone: The antigen is unknown.

The origin of this receptor is a human donor with classical Hodgkin lymphoma. The sequences come from peripheral blood mononuclear cells (PBMCs), collected before the fourth cycle of nivolumab. The gene calls are TRBV11-3 and TRBJ2-5; no clear D gene. The CDR3 is CASSLGSTRQETQYF. DNA for the CDR3: TGTGCCAGCAGCTTAGGCAGTACAAGACAAGAGACCCAGTACTTC. Using reference TRBV11-3 and TRBJ2-5 for the parts outside the CDR3, the full variable domain is EAGVVQSPRYKIIEKKQPVAFWCNPISGHNTLYWYLQNLGQGPELLIRYENEEAVDDSQLPKDRFSAERLKGVDSTLKIQPAELGDSAVYLCASSLGSTRQETQYFGPGTRLLVL.